This record concerns one T cell receptor (beta chain) sequence. The source of the sample is a study of blood T cell repertoires in COVID-19. Study-level information: Samples of COVID-19 (acute and convalescent) were obtained from the United States, Italy and Spain.

This CDR3 has 12 amino acids. Germline-derived CDR1 and CDR2 are MNHNS and SASEGT. Trimming took off 1 base at V and 6 bases at J, with 5 bases between the two ends. In the source study's methods: For nucleated cells, counts were estimated from reference gene primer amplification. The data were produced by immunoSEQ multiplex PCR, yet TCRdb's version contains in-frame clones alone and is incomplete. The V and J calls and clone size were taken over from that table, and D and trimming were inferred from the DNA. The table shows about 83,000 clones, with approximately 86% occurring only once. The sequenced sample was peripheral blood. The chain recombines TRBV6-1 with TRBJ2-3; no firm D call. The TCR was taken from a man at least 80 years old with active or convalescent COVID-19. CDR3 nucleotides: TGTGCCAGCAGTGAAGATCGGGATACGCAGTATTTT. Protein product: CASSEDRDTQYF.